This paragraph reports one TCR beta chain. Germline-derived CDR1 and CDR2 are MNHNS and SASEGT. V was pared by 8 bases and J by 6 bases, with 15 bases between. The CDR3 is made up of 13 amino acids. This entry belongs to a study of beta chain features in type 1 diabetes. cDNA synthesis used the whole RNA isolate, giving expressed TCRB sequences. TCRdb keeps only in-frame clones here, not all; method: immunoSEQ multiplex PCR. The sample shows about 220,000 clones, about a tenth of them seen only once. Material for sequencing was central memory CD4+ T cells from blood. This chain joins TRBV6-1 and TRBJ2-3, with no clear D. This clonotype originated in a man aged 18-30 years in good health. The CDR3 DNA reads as TGTGCCAGCGGGCGCATAGCTGGGGATACGCAGTATTTT. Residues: CASGRIAGDTQYF.